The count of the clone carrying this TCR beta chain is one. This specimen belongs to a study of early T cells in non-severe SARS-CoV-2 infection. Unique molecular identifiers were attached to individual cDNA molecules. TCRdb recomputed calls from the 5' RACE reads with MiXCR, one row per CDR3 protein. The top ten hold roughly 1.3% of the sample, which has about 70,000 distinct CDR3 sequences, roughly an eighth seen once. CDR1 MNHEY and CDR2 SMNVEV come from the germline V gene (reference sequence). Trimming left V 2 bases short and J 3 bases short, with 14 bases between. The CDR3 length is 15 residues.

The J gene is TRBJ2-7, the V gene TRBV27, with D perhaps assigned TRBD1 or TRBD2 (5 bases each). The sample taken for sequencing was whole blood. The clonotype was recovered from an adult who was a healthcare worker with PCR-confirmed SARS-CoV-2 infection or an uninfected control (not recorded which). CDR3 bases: TGTGCCAGCAGTTTAGGGGCACTAGTTCTCTACGAGCAGTACTTC. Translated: CASSLGALVLYEQYF.